These 22 T cell receptor beta chains originate from one sample sequenced in a study of T-cell reconstitution after alpha-beta-depleted transplantation in children. Unique molecular identifiers were used to barcode this TCRbeta library. TCRdb called the PCR reads again in MiXCR, with one record for every CDR3 protein. The repertoire holds 210,000 or so distinct CDR3 sequences, with approximately 9.5% as singletons. Sequenced here: PBMCs from the stem cell graft donor, sampled from the stem cell graft. Source of these receptors: a human donor who donated a stem cell graft to a child with acute lymphoblastic leukemia.

This clonotype has ten or more counts. This chain links TRBV6-2 or TRBV6-3 with TRBJ1-1; a weak D match, TRBD1 (5 bases). There are 14 residues in the CDR3. Germline lookup yields CDR1 MNHEY and CDR2 SVGEGT. V lost 8 bases and J 1 base, leaving 14 bases between the germline ends. The CDR3 sequence: CASGWSTENTEAFF. The CDR3 nucleotides are TGTGCCAGCGGCTGGTCGACAGAGAACACTGAAGCTTTCTTT.

This clonotype occurred a few times. The chain has TRBV5-1 and TRBJ2-3; 8 bases align to TRBD2. V was clipped by 7 bases and J by 0 bases; unmatched bases: 4. Germline lookup yields CDR1 SGHRS and CDR2 YFSETQ. The CDR3 covers 14 residues. CDR3 bases: TGCGCCAGCGGTCCGGGGGGGAGCACAGATACGCAGTATTTT. Translating it yields CASGPGGSTDTQYF.

The sample holds many counts of this clonotype. The V and J genes are TRBV20-1 and TRBJ2-3; D possibly corresponds to TRBD2 (6 bases). Looked up from germline, CDR1 is DFQATT and CDR2 is SNEGSKA (reference sequence). V lost 3 bases and J 0 bases, leaving 7 bases between the germline ends. The CDR3 is 13 residues long. The CDR3 DNA is TGCAGTGCTAGCGGGGGAAGCACAGATACGCAGTATTTT. This encodes CSASGGSTDTQYF.

This clonotype was found many times. This chain uses TRBV29-1 with TRBJ2-7; D may be TRBD1 (6 bases). Germline CDR1 and CDR2: SQVTM and ANQGSEA. The CDR3 runs to 11 residues. The V end lost 7 bases, the J end lost 6 bases, and 13 bases lay between the germline ends. CDR3 DNA: TGCAGCGGACAACAGGGCGGCGAGCAGTACTTC. Protein product: CSGQQGGEQYF.

Only a few counts were recorded for this clonotype. The chain couples TRBV20-1 to TRBJ2-5; perhaps D is TRBD1 or TRBD2 (5 bases each). The V gene lost 0 bases and the J gene lost 1 base, with 15 bases spanning the gap. The CDR3 spans 16 residues. CDR1 is DFQATT, CDR2 SNEGSKA, per germline (reference sequence). The CDR3: CSARDYGAGLQETQYF. The CDR3 DNA follows: TGCAGTGCTAGAGATTACGGGGCCGGCCTCCAAGAGACCCAGTACTTC.

This clonotype has at least ten counts. The V call is TRBV12-3 or TRBV12-4, the J call TRBJ1-2; the D gene is possibly TRBD1 (6 bases). V lost 3 bases and J lost 8, with 16 bases in between. The length of the CDR3 is 14 residues. The CDR3 DNA reads TGTGCCAGCAGTTTCATCCTGGACAGACGGGGCTACACCTTC. Protein: CASSFILDRRGYTF.

The V gene is TRBV3-1, the J gene TRBJ1-3; D is ambiguous. The CDR3 spans 14 residues. The V gene lost 6 bases and the J gene lost 4 bases, with 13 bases spanning the gap. Germline V gene lookup returns CDR1 LGHDT and CDR2 YNNKEL (reference sequence). The CDR3 spells CASSQNVEGNTIYF. The CDR3 DNA is TGTGCCAGCAGTCAAAATGTGGAAGGAAACACCATATATTTT.

The chain recombines TRBV27 with TRBJ2-7, with D possibly being TRBD1 or TRBD2 (5 bases each). The CDR3 length is 15 residues. The ends were cut back, 2 bases at V and 2 bases at J, with 13 bases in the middle. From germline, CDR1 is MNHEY and CDR2 SMNVEV (reference sequence). CDR3 DNA: TGTGCCAGCAGTTTACTGAGAGGGGTCACCTACGAGCAGTACTTC. Translation: CASSLLRGVTYEQYF.

This clonotype showed up many times. The V and J genes are TRBV19 and TRBJ2-7, with D uncertain. Trimming removed 3 bases from V and 1 base from J, with 7 bases in between. The CDR3 is 13 residues long. The germline gives CDR1 LNHDA, CDR2 SQIVND (reference sequence). As DNA, the CDR3 is TGTGCCAGTAGTATCCGGCTATCCTACGAGCAGTACTTC. The encoded protein is CASSIRLSYEQYF.

The table lists this clonotype with many counts. The chain has TRBV12-3 or TRBV12-4 and TRBJ2-3, with 7 bases fitting TRBD2. The CDR3 extends over 15 amino acids. V lost 1 base and J lost 8; bases outside the gene matches: 9. CDR3 in amino acids: CASSLGGSGEVTQYF. The CDR3 nucleotides read TGTGCCAGCAGTTTAGGTGGCAGCGGGGAGGTTACGCAGTATTTT.

At least ten counts were recorded for this clonotype. This sequence joins TRBV7-2 and TRBJ2-5; the match to TRBD1 covers 7 bases. The J segment lost 4 bases and the V segment lost 5 bases, leaving 10 bases of the junction unmatched. The germline gives CDR1 SGHTA, CDR2 FQGNSA. The CDR3 totals 15 residues. The CDR3 spells CASSLQGLVGETQYF. DNA for the CDR3: TGTGCCAGCAGCCTACAGGGGCTAGTGGGAGAGACCCAGTACTTC.

In this sample, this clonotype turned up a few times. This rearrangement joins TRBV9 to TRBJ1-1, with D tentatively TRBD1 (6 bases). Trimming removed 0 bases at V and 0 bases at J, with 12 bases between. This CDR3 region has 16 residues. CDR1 and CDR2 (germline): SGDLS, YYNGEE. The CDR3 bases are TGTGCCAGCAGCGTAGGCTGGGGGCGAGTGAACACTGAAGCTTTCTTT. It yields the protein CASSVGWGRVNTEAFF.

This clonotype was seen many times. This sequence joins TRBV12-3 or TRBV12-4 and TRBJ2-3, with 11 bases that match TRBD2. The CDR3 contains 16 residues. The J segment lost 3 bases and the V segment lost 5 bases, leaving 7 bases of the junction unmatched. The CDR3 nucleotides read TGTGCCAGCAGTCCTGGATCTAGCGGGGGGACAGATACGCAGTATTTT. This codes for CASSPGSSGGTDTQYF.

V usage is TRBV20-1 and J usage is TRBJ1-2, with TRBD1 as a possible D gene (6 bases). CDR3 length: 15 amino acids. Germline CDR1 reads DFQATT; CDR2 reads SNEGSKA (reference sequence). Trimming left V 6 bases short and J 1 base short, with 18 bases between. CDR3 amino acids: CSAQRAGAFNYGYTF. The CDR3 region has the DNA TGCAGTGCCCAACGGGCGGGGGCCTTTAACTATGGCTACACCTTC.

This clonotype has more than one count but fewer than ten. This rearrangement joins TRBV5-1 to TRBJ2-2, with a weak D call TRBD1 (5 bases). In germline, CDR1 is SGHRS, CDR2 YFSETQ. The CDR3 sequence is 14 residues long. V was cut by 1 base and J by 7 bases, with 11 bases left in between. The CDR3 protein is CASSLSRAIGELFF. CDR3 sequence (DNA): TGCGCCAGCAGCTTGTCCAGGGCGATCGGGGAGCTGTTTTTT.

This clonotype has a count of ten or more. J is TRBJ1-1 and V is TRBV10-2, with 7 positions matching TRBD1. Germline V lookup: CDR1 WSHSY, CDR2 SAAADI. The length of the CDR3 is 13 residues. Losses at the gene ends were 6 bases for V and 8 bases for J; bases not matched to a gene: 9. CDR3 residues: CASSPFRGSEAFF. The CDR3 nucleotides read TGCGCCAGCAGCCCGTTCAGGGGGTCGGAAGCTTTCTTT.

In this sample, this clonotype turned up many times. The V call is TRBV12-3 or TRBV12-4, the J call TRBJ1-5, with no clear D. This CDR3 is 12 amino acids long. V was shortened by 3 bases and J by 5 bases, with 5 bases between the two germline ends. The CDR3 DNA reads as TGTGCCAGCAGTTTCAGGTATCAGCCCCAGCATTTT. It specifies CASSFRYQPQHF.

The chain carries TRBV12-3 or TRBV12-4 and TRBJ1-5; D unresolved. V was pared by 4 bases and J by 6 bases, with 13 bases between. The CDR3 consists of 14 residues. The DNA of the CDR3 is TGTGCCAGCAGTTATAACATAGCCCCTCAGCCCCAGCATTTT. It translates to CASSYNIAPQPQHF.

The V and J genes are TRBV20-1 and TRBJ2-7; 7 bases are a match to TRBD2. This CDR3 is 15 amino acids long. V lost 1 base to trimming and J lost 2 bases; unmatched junction nucleotides: 8. Germline V gene sequence: CDR1 DFQATT, CDR2 SNEGSKA (reference sequence). The CDR3 DNA is TGCAGTGCTAGAGGACGACTAGCTAGGCCCTACGAGCAGTACTTC. This translates into CSARGRLARPYEQYF.

This clonotype came up a few times. The J gene is TRBJ1-5, the V gene TRBV20-1; no definite D call. V was trimmed by 2 bases and J by 0 bases, leaving 14 bases between them. The CDR3 length is 16 residues. Germline CDR1 and CDR2: DFQATT and SNEGSKA (reference sequence). The DNA of the CDR3 is TGCAGTGCTAGAATTGGTGCAGATTATAGCAATCAGCCCCAGCATTTT. Its protein product is CSARIGADYSNQPQHF.

The chain carries TRBV7-2 and TRBJ1-1; 10 bases match TRBD1. The CDR3 length is 14 residues. V lost 6 bases and J lost 4; bases outside the gene matches: 5. Germline CDR1 SGHTA, CDR2 FQGNSA. CDR3 nucleotide sequence: TGTGCCAGCAGGGGGACAGGGGTTGGCACTGAAGCTTTCTTT. Its protein is CASRGTGVGTEAFF.

A few counts support this clonotype. This chain joins TRBV3-1 and TRBJ2-7; maybe TRBD2 (5 bases). The CDR3 spans 12 residues. V lost 3 bases to trimming and J lost 4 bases, with 7 bases between them. CDR1 and CDR2 (germline): LGHDT, YNNKEL (reference sequence). In DNA form, the CDR3 reads TGTGCCAGCAGCCACGGGGATTACGAGCAGTACTTC. It is translated as CASSHGDYEQYF.